This TCR beta chain stems from a study of PD-1 blockade in mismatch repair-deficient tumors. Study details: Patients had about 13 mismatch repair-deficient cancer types and were previously treated and progressing.

Profiled with immunoSEQ multiplex PCR; TCRdb holds only in-frame clones, not every one. The sample lists 15,000 to 20,000 clones, roughly 84% occurring once. TCRs were sequenced from a few patients responding to pembrolizumab. V lost 3 bases and J lost 7, with 23 bases in between. CDR3 length: 16 residues. Germline V CDR1 and CDR2: SGDLS, YYNGEE. Whole-study results and caveats: Tumor-resident clones, often absent from pretreatment blood, expanded after pembrolizumab and then contracted.

This clone was observed a single time. Its antigen is undetermined. The TCR sequence derives from an adult with mismatch repair-deficient cancer. The V gene is TRBV9, the J gene TRBJ2-7; D is perhaps TRBD2 (6 bases). This material consisted of PBMCs, taken 4 weeks after starting pembrolizumab. The CDR3, as DNA: TGTGCCAGCAGCGAGGGAAGGGGCGGGGCCGCTAGGGAGCAGTACTTC. The encoded protein is CASSEGRGGAAREQYF. The full variable domain, with the rest looked up from reference TRBV9 and TRBJ2-7, is DSGVTQTPKHLITATGQRVTLRCSPRSGDLSVYWYQQSLDQGLQFLIQYYNGEERAKGNILERFSAQQFPDLHSELNLSSLELGDSALYFCASSEGRGGAAREQYFGPGTRLTVT.